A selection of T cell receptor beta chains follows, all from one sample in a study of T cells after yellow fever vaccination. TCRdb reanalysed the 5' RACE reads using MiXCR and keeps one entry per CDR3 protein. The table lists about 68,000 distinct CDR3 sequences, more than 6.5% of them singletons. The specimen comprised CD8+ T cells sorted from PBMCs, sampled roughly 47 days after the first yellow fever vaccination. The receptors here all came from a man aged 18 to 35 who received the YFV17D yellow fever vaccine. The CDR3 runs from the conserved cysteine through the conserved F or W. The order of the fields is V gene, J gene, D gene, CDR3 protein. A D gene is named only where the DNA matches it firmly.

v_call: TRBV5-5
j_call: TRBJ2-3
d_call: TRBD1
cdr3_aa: CASSLGQGASIIDTQYF

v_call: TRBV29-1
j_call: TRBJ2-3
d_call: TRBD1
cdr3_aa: CSVELDRVKSADTQYF

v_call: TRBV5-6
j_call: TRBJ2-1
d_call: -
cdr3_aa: CAMGPGRRHNEQFF

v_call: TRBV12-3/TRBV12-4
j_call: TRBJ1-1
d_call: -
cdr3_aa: CASSLIGQWQAFF

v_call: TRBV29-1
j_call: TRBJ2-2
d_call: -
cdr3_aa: CSVAKTGELFF

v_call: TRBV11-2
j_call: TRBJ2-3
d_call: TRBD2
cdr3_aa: CASSFTSGGAISTDTQYF

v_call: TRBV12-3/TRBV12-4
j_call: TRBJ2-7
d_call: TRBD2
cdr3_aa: CASKLLADPIYEQYF

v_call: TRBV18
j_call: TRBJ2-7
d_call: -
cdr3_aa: CASSPGSSSYEQYF

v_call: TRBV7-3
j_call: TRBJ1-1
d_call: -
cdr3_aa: CASSLTPMNTEAFF

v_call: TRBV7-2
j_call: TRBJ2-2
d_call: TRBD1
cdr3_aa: CATSPRDRANTGELFF

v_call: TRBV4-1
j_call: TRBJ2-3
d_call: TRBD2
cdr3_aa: CASSSRLAGVTDTQYF

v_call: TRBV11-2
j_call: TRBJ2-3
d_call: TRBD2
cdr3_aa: CASSFLAGADTQYF

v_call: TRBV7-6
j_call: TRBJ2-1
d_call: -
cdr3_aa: CASGRGGNNEQFF

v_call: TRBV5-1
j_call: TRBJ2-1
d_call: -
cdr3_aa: CASSLVKSYNEQFF

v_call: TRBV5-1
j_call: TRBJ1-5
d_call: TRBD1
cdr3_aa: CASSTTGLSNQPQHF

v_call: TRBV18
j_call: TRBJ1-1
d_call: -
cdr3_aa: CASSPSGAVEAFF

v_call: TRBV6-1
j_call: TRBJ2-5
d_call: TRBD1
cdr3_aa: CASNKRGQGALFETQYF

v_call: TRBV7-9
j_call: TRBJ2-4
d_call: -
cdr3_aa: CASSLSVTGAKNIQYF

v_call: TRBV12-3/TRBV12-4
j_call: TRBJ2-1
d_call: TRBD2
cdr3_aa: CAISSGGPYNEQFF

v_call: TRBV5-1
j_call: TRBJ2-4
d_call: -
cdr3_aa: CASSFMGGQAKNIQYF

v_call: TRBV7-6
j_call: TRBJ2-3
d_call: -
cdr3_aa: CASSLVGSQTDTQYF

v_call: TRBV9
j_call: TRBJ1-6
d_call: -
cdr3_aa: CASSGQLPNSPLHF

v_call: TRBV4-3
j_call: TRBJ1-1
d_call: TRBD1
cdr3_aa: CASSQTYPQGNSEAFF

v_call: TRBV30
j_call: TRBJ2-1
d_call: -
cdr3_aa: CAWSQGNEQFF

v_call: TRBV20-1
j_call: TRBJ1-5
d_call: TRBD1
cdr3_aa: CSARASGQGAGQPQHF

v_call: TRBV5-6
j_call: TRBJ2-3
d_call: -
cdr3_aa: CASSWGTGTVADTQYF

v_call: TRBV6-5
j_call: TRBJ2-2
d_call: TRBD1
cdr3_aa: CASSRDRRAGELFF

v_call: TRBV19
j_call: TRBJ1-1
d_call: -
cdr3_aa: CASSPWSGSMNTEAFF

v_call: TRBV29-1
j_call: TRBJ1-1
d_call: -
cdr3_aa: CSAGGGMNTEAFF

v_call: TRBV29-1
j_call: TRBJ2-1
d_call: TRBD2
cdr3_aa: CSVGTSSYNEQFF

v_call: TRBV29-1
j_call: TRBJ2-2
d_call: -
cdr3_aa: CSVVPSNTGELFF

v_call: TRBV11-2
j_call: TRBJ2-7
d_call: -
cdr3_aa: CASSLLSRADEQYF

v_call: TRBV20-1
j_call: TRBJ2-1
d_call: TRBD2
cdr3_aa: CGTTGNEQFF

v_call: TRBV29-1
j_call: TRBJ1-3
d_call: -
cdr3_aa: CSVTGTLTSGNTIYF

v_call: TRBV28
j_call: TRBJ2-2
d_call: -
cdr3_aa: CASSLWGGSTGELFF

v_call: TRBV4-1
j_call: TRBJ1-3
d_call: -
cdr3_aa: CASSRLAGPLSGNTIYF

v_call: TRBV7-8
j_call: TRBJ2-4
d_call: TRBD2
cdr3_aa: CASSDLTSASLAKNIQYF

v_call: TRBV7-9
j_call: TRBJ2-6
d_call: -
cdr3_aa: CASSHGQGGANVLTF

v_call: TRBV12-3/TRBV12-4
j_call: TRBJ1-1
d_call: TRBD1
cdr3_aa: CASSLEGTGTEAFF

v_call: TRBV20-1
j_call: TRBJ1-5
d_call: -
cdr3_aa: CSANPWGDNQPQHF

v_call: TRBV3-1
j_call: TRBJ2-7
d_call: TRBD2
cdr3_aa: CASSSPGGVTYEQYF

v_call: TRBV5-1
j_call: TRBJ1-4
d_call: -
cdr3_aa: CASSSGYDEKLFF

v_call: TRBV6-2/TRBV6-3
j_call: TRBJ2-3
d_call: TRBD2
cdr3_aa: CASSPGTSVVTDTQYF

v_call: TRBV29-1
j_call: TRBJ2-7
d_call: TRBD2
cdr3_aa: CSVEEREGSSYEQYF

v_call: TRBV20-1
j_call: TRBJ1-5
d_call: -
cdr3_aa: CSATPTTTVQPQHF

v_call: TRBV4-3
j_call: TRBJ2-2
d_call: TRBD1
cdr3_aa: CASSQEDRARTGELFF

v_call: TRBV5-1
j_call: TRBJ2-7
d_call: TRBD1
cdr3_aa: CASSTGQGSYEQYF